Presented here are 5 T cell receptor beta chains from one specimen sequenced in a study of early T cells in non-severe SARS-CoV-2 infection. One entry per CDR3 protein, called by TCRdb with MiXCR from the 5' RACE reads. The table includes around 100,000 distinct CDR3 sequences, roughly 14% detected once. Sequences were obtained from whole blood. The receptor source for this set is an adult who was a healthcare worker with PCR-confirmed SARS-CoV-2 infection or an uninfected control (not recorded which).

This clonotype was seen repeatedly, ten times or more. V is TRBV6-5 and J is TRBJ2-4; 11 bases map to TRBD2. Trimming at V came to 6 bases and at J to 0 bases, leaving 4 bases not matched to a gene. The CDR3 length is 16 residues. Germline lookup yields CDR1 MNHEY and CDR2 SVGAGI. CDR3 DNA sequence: TGTGCCAGCAGCTCCGGACTAGCGGGAGCCAAAAACATTCAGTACTTC. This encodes CASSSGLAGAKNIQYF.

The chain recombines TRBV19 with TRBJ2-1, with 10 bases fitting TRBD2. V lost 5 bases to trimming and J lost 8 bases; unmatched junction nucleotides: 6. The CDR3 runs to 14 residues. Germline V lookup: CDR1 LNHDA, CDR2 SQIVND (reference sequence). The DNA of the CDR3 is TGTGCCAGTAGTGTCAGCGGGAGGGTCGATGAGCAGTTCTTC. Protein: CASSVSGRVDEQFF. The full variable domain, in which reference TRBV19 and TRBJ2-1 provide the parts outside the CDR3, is DGGITQSPKYLFRKEGQNVTLSCEQNLNHDAMYWYRQDPGQGLRLIYYSQIVNDFQKGDIAEGYSVSREKKESFPLTVTSAQKNPTAFYLCASSVSGRVDEQFFGPGTRLTVL.

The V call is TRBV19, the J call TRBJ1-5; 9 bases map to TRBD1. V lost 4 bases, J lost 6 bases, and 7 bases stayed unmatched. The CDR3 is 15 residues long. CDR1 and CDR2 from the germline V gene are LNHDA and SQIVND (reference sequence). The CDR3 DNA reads TGTGCCAGTAGTACCGGACAGGGGACACGTCAGCCCCAGCATTTT. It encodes CASSTGQGTRQPQHF.

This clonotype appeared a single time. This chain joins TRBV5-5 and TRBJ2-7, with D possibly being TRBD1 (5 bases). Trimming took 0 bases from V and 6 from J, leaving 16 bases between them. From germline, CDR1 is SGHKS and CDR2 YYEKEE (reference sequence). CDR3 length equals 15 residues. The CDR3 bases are TGTGCCAGCAGCTTGGAGGCTTCAGGGAATCGCGAGCAGTACTTC. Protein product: CASSLEASGNREQYF.

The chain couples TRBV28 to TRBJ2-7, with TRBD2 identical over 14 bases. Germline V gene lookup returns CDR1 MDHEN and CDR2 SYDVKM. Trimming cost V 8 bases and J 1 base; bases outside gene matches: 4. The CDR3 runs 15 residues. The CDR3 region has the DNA TGTGCCAGCCTAGGGACTAGCGGGAGTTCCTACGAGCAGTACTTC. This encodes CASLGTSGSSYEQYF.